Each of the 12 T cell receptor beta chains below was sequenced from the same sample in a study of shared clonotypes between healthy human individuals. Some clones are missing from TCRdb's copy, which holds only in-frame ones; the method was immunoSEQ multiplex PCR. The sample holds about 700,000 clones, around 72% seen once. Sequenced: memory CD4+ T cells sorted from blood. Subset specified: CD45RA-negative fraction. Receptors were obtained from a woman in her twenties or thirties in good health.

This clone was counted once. This CDR3 is CASSLAWTGGREQYF. As DNA, the CDR3 is TGTGCCAGCAGCTTGGCGTGGACAGGGGGCCGGGAGCAGTACTTC. The chain has TRBV5-6 and TRBJ2-7; 11 nucleotides agree with TRBD1. CDR3 length equals 15 residues. Looked up from germline, CDR1 is SGHDT and CDR2 is YYEEEE. V shed 0 bases, J shed 7 bases, and the junction held 6 bases outside the gene matches.

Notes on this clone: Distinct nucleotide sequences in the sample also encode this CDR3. The CDR3 loop is CSVGGLANTGELFF. CDR3 sequence (DNA): TGCAGCGTTGGGGGACTAGCGAACACCGGGGAGCTGTTTTTT. The chain links TRBV29-1 to TRBJ2-2, with 8 bases matching TRBD2. This CDR3 has 14 amino acids. V lost 4 bases, J lost 0 bases, and 1 base stayed unmatched. Germline V gene lookup returns CDR1 SQVTM and CDR2 ANQGSEA.

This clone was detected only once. The CDR3: CASSYNSIYQPQHF. The CDR3 bases are TGTGCCAGCAGTTATAATTCGATTTACCAGCCCCAGCATTTT. The gene calls are TRBV6-6 and TRBJ1-5; D is uncertain. The V gene's germline CDR1 is MNHNY and CDR2 SVGAGI (reference sequence). The CDR3 has 14 residues. V lost 3 bases to trimming and J lost 7 bases, with 13 bases between them.

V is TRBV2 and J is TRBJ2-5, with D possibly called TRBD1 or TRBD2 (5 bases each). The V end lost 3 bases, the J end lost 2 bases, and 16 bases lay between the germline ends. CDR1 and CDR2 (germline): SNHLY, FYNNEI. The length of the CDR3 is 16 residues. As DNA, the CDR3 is TGTGCCAGCAGTGACGGGACGCAGACCTCGCAAGAGACCCAGTACTTC. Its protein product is CASSDGTQTSQETQYF. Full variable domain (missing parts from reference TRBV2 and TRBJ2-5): EPEVTQTPSHQVTQMGQEVILRCVPISNHLYFYWYRQILGQKVEFLVSFYNNEISEKSEIFDDQFSVERPDGSNFTLKIRSTKLEDSAMYFCASSDGTQTSQETQYFGPGTRLLVL.

The CDR3 DNA follows: TGTGCCAGCAGTCCCGGACACTCGGGGGGCAATCAGCCCCAGCATTTT. Protein: CASSPGHSGGNQPQHF. J is TRBJ1-5 and V is TRBV27; D perhaps matches TRBD1 (5 bases). V lost 5 bases and J lost 2, with 16 bases in between. Germline V gene sequence: CDR1 MNHEY, CDR2 SMNVEV (reference sequence). The CDR3 covers 16 residues.

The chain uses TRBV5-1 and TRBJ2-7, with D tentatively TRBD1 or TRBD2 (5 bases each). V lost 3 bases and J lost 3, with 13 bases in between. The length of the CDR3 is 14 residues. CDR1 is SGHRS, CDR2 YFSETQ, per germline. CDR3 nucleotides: TGCGCCAGCAGCTCTAGGGGACGGCACTACGAGCAGTACTTC. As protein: CASSSRGRHYEQYF. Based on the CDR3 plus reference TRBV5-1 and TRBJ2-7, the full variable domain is KAGVTQTPRYLIKTRGQQVTLSCSPISGHRSVSWYQQTPGQGLQFLFEYFSETQRNKGNFPGRFSGRQFSNSRSEMNVSTLELGDSALYLCASSSRGRHYEQYFGPGTRLTVT.

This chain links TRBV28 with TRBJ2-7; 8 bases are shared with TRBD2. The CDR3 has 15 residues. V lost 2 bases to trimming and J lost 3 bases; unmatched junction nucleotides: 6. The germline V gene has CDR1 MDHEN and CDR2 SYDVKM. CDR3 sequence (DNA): TGTGCCAGCAGTTTACTTAGGGCGGGGGGCTACGAGCAGTACTTC. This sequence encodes CASSLLRAGGYEQYF.

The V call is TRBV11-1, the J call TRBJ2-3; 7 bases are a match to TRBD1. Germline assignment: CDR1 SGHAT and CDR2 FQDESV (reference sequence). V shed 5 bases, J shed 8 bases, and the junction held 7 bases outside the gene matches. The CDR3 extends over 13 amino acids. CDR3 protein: CASSLKGASTQYF. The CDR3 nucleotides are TGTGCCAGCAGCCTAAAGGGGGCGAGTACGCAGTATTTT.

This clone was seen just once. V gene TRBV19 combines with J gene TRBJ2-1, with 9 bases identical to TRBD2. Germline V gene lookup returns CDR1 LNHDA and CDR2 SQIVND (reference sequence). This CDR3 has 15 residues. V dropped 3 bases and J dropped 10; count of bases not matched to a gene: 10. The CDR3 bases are TGTGCCAGTAGTATGTCTAGCGGGGTGCCAACAGAGCAGTTCTTC. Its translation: CASSMSSGVPTEQFF. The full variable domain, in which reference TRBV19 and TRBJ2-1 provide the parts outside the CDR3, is DGGITQSPKYLFRKEGQNVTLSCEQNLNHDAMYWYRQDPGQGLRLIYYSQIVNDFQKGDIAEGYSVSREKKESFPLTVTSAQKNPTAFYLCASSMSSGVPTEQFFGPGTRLTVL.

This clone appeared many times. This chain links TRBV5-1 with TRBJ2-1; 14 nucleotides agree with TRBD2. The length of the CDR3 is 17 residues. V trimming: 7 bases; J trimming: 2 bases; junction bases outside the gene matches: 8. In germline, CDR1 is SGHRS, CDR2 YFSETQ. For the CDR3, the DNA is TGCGCCAGCGGCGGGACTAGCGGGAGAGGCACCTACAATGAGCAGTTCTTC. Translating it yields CASGGTSGRGTYNEQFF.

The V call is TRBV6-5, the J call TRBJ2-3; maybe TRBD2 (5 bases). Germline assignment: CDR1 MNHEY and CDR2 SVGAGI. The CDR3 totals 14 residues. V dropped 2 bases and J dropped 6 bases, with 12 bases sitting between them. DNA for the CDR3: TGTGCCAGCAGTTACCTGGACTGGCGGGATACGCAGTATTTT. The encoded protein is CASSYLDWRDTQYF.

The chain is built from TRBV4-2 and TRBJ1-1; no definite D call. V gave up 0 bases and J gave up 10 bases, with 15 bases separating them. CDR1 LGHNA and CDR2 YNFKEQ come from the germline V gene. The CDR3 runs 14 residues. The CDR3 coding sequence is TGTGCCAGCAGCCAAGAGTCAACGGACCCCCGAGCTTTCTTT. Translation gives CASSQESTDPRAFF.